This passage covers 25 T cell receptor beta chains from one sample sequenced in a study of shared clonotypes between healthy human individuals. Assay used: immunoSEQ multiplex PCR; TCRdb lists only in-frame clones, some missing. The data contain 490,000 or so clones, 79% of them singletons. The material sequenced was PBMCs. Every receptor here comes from a woman aged 40-49 years in good health. Some clones in this sample may be carry-over from other donors' samples.

The genes are TRBV2 and TRBJ2-1, with D tentatively TRBD2 (6 bases). In germline, CDR1 is SNHLY, CDR2 FYNNEI. CDR3 length: 16 residues. Trimming cost V 8 bases and J 4 bases, with 21 bases left between them. The CDR3 bases are TGTGCCAGCGGGTATGGGGCTAGCGATTTTTACAATGAGCAGTTCTTC. As protein: CASGYGASDFYNEQFF.

This rearrangement joins TRBV6-6 to TRBJ2-3; 11 positions agree with TRBD2. The germline CDR1 and CDR2 sequences are MNHNY and SVGAGI (reference sequence). The CDR3 runs to 16 residues. V was pared by 9 bases and J by 2 bases, with 10 bases of the junction left unmatched. CDR3 DNA: TGTGCCAGACCGACTAGCGGGAAAACCGACACAGATACGCAGTATTTT. Protein: CARPTSGKTDTDTQYF.

The J gene is TRBJ2-5, the V gene TRBV6-6; D is ambiguous. The J call is doubtful: the DNA matches TRBJ2-7 better. Germline-derived CDR1 and CDR2 are MNHNY and SVGAGI (reference sequence). The CDR3 extends over 12 amino acids. For the CDR3, the DNA is TGTGCCAGCAGTCCAGCATCCTACGAGCAGTACTTC. Translating gives CASSPASYEQYF.

The gene calls are TRBV7-2 and TRBJ1-3, with a tentative D call TRBD1 (5 bases). Germline V lookup: CDR1 SGHTA, CDR2 FQGNSA. With 5 bases removed from V and 0 bases from J, the gap between germline ends came to 11 bases. There are 15 residues in the CDR3. The CDR3 here is CASSADRSSGNTIYF. The CDR3, as DNA: TGTGCCAGCAGCGCCGACAGATCCTCTGGAAACACCATATATTTT.

For this clone: Without the conserved terminal phenylalanine or tryptophan, this CDR3 likely stems from a read error. The V and J genes are TRBV6-6 and TRBJ1-5, with D maybe TRBD1 (6 bases). The CDR3 length is 14 residues. Germline lookup yields CDR1 MNHNY and CDR2 SVGAGI (reference sequence). V gave up 2 bases and J gave up 7 bases, with 12 bases separating them. CDR3 amino acids: CASSYEGGYQPQHS. Here the CDR3 DNA reads TGTGCCAGCAGTTACGAGGGGGGTTACCAGCCCCAGCATTCT.

The V and J genes are TRBV30 and TRBJ2-7; a weak D match, TRBD1 (5 bases). The germline gives CDR1 GTSNPN, CDR2 SVGIG (reference sequence). Trimming removed 0 bases at V and 7 bases at J, with 13 bases between. The CDR3 length is 13 residues. CDR3 residues: CAWSVQDSSEQYF. Written as DNA, the CDR3 is TGTGCCTGGAGTGTACAGGATTCAAGTGAGCAGTACTTC.

The chain uses TRBV7-9 and TRBJ2-7; TRBD2 aligns across 7 bases. Losses at the gene ends were 3 bases for V and 2 bases for J; bases not matched to a gene: 16. The V gene's germline CDR1 is SEHNR and CDR2 FQNEAQ (reference sequence). This CDR3 spans 18 amino acids. The chain's CDR3 is CASSLALRTSALTYEQYF. The CDR3 nucleotides read TGTGCCAGCAGCTTGGCCCTTAGAACTAGCGCTTTAACCTACGAGCAGTACTTC.

This sequence joins TRBV27 and TRBJ2-1, with D unclear. The CDR3 spans 13 residues. V dropped 8 bases and J dropped 0 bases, with 8 bases sitting between them. Germline CDR1 is MNHEY and CDR2 is SMNVEV (reference sequence). The CDR3: CASRVSSYNEQFF. As DNA, the CDR3 is TGTGCCAGCCGGGTGAGCTCCTACAATGAGCAGTTCTTC.

The CDR3 DNA is TGTGCCAGCAGTGGGACAGGCAAATTGGGTGGCTACACCTTC. Translation: CASSGTGKLGGYTF. The V gene is TRBV28, the J gene TRBJ1-2, with TRBD1 matching over 8 bases. This CDR3 has 14 residues. Trimming cost V 5 bases and J 7 bases; bases outside gene matches: 9. The germline CDR1 and CDR2 sequences are MDHEN and SYDVKM.

This clone has a handful of counts. Here the CDR3 reads CASSLGQGSGNTIYF. CDR3 DNA: TGTGCCAGCAGTCTCGGGCAGGGCTCTGGAAACACCATATATTTT. The chain couples TRBV2 to TRBJ1-3; weak D call: TRBD1 (5 bases). CDR1 and CDR2 from the germline V gene are SNHLY and FYNNEI. Trimming removed 5 bases at V and 0 bases at J, with 11 bases between. The CDR3 runs 15 residues.

This chain connects TRBV6-1 to TRBJ1-5, with 9 bases matching TRBD1. Germline CDR1 MNHNS, CDR2 SASEGT. V was pared by 6 bases and J by 7 bases, with 7 bases of the junction left unmatched. The CDR3 is 14 amino acids. The chain's CDR3 is CASSQDRGGQPQHF. The CDR3 coding sequence is TGTGCCAGCAGCCAAGACAGGGGGGGGCAGCCCCAGCATTTT.

This rearrangement joins TRBV6-5 to TRBJ1-4; D is undetermined. V dropped 1 base and J dropped 8 bases, with 5 bases sitting between them. Germline-derived CDR1 and CDR2 are MNHEY and SVGAGI. The CDR3 is 12 amino acids. The CDR3 coding sequence is TGTGCCAGCAGTTACTTAAGAGAAAAACTGTTTTTT. Protein product: CASSYLREKLFF.

V and J are TRBV6-1 and TRBJ2-2, with unresolved D. V was trimmed by 1 base and J by 3 bases, leaving 9 bases between them. The CDR3 consists of 15 residues. CDR1 is MNHNS and CDR2 is SASEGT in the germline V gene. The CDR3 sequence: CASSEVGRYTGELFF. CDR3 nucleotides: TGTGCCAGCAGTGAAGTGGGCAGATACACCGGGGAGCTGTTTTTT.

This chain connects TRBV7-2 to TRBJ2-7; TRBD2 matches at 9 bases. Germline V CDR1 and CDR2: SGHTA, FQGNSA. The junction had 12 bases not matched to a gene; V was cut back by 5 bases and J by 7 bases. CDR3 length equals 15 residues. This chain's CDR3 is CASSGQAGGLGEQYF. CDR3 bases: TGTGCCAGCAGCGGGCAAGCGGGAGGCTTGGGGGAGCAGTACTTC.

This clone was found a few times. This rearrangement joins TRBV6-6 to TRBJ2-4; the D call may be TRBD1 or TRBD2 (5 bases each). This CDR3 comprises 16 residues. CDR1 is MNHNY, CDR2 SVGAGI, per germline (reference sequence). V was trimmed by 6 bases and J by 3 bases, leaving 18 bases between them. The CDR3 nucleotides are TGTGCCAGCAGACCCGGGGACGTTATAGTCAAAAACATTCAGTACTTC. It translates to CASRPGDVIVKNIQYF.

This chain links TRBV29-1 with TRBJ2-2; 7 bases match TRBD1. Per the germline V gene, CDR1 is SQVTM and CDR2 is ANQGSEA. With 5 bases clipped from V and 0 bases from J, the junction kept 6 bases outside the gene matches. The CDR3 contains 15 residues. CDR3 DNA: TGCAGCGTTAGGTCCGGGACAGCGAACACCGGGGAGCTGTTTTTT. Translated: CSVRSGTANTGELFF.

This clone is a singleton in its sample. V and J are TRBV27 and TRBJ1-1; D is ambiguous. The CDR3 loop spans 13 amino acids. Germline assignment: CDR1 MNHEY and CDR2 SMNVEV (reference sequence). Trimming took off 1 base at V and 4 bases at J, with 7 bases between the two ends. CDR3 sequence reads: CASSLYGSTEAFF. DNA for the CDR3: TGTGCCAGCAGTTTATACGGAAGCACTGAAGCTTTCTTT.

The chain uses TRBV5-1 and TRBJ1-1; 11 nucleotides match TRBD1. The germline V gene has CDR1 SGHRS and CDR2 YFSETQ. With V trimmed by 3 bases and J by 5 bases, 3 bases remained unmatched. The CDR3 contains 14 residues. The CDR3 protein is CASSWGQGETEAFF. DNA for the CDR3: TGCGCCAGCAGCTGGGGACAGGGGGAAACTGAAGCTTTCTTT.

The chain recombines TRBV14 with TRBJ2-3, with TRBD2 matching 13 bases. The CDR3 is 17 amino acids. Losses at the gene ends were 1 base for V and 2 bases for J; bases not matched to a gene: 3. Looked up from germline, CDR1 is SGHDN and CDR2 is FVKESK. DNA for the CDR3: TGTGCCAGCAGCCAAGTAGGGACTAGCGGGATCACAGATACGCAGTATTTT. It specifies CASSQVGTSGITDTQYF.

The chain is built from TRBV28 and TRBJ1-1; 7 bases are a match to TRBD1. This CDR3 has 12 amino acids. Germline CDR1 is MDHEN and CDR2 is SYDVKM. V shed 3 bases, J shed 11 bases, and the junction held 6 bases outside the gene matches. The CDR3 region is CASSFIDRVAFF. Here the CDR3 DNA reads TGTGCCAGCAGTTTTATCGACAGGGTGGCTTTCTTT.

A note on this clone: A junction boundary mismatches the germline segment, possibly from a read error. The V gene is TRBV2, the J gene TRBJ1-4; 9 positions match TRBD1. The V gene's germline CDR1 is SNHLY and CDR2 FYNNEI. The CDR3 is 14 amino acids. The CDR3 region has the DNA TGTGCCTGCAGTACGGACAGGGGAAGTGAAAAACTGTTTTTT. It encodes CACSTDRGSEKLFF.

V gene TRBV7-9 combines with J gene TRBJ2-7; 8 nucleotides line up with TRBD2. This CDR3 is 15 amino acids long. After removal of 5 bases from V and 0 bases from J, the junction contained 6 bases not matched to a gene. CDR1 and CDR2 from the germline V gene are SEHNR and FQNEAQ (reference sequence). The chain's CDR3 is CASSAGRVSSYEQYF. CDR3 sequence (DNA): TGTGCCAGCAGCGCCGGGAGGGTCAGCTCCTACGAGCAGTACTTC. Using reference TRBV7-9 and TRBJ2-7 for the parts outside the CDR3, the full variable domain is DTGVSQNPRHKITKRGQNVTFRCDPISEHNRLYWYRQTLGQGPEFLTYFQNEAQLEKSRLLSDRFSAERPKGSFSTLEIQRTEQGDSAMYLCASSAGRVSSYEQYFGPGTRLTVT.

The V and J genes are TRBV25-1 and TRBJ1-1; no clear D. Germline V gene sequence: CDR1 MGHDK, CDR2 SYGVNS. V was shortened by 1 base and J by 2 bases, with 2 bases between the two germline ends. The CDR3 length is 12 residues. Written as DNA, the CDR3 is TGTGCCAGCAGTGAATCAAACACTGAAGCTTTCTTT. As protein: CASSESNTEAFF.

In DNA form, the CDR3 reads TGTGCCAGCAGGGCCTTGGGGCGTTCCACAGATACGCAGTATTTT. Amino acids: CASRALGRSTDTQYF. The V and J genes are TRBV6-1 and TRBJ2-3, with D possibly being TRBD1 (5 bases). The CDR3 is 15 residues long. CDR1 is MNHNS, CDR2 SASEGT, per germline. The V gene lost 6 bases and the J gene lost 2 bases, with 15 bases spanning the gap.

This clone was seen a handful of times. The rearrangement uses TRBV4-2 and TRBJ1-2, with 7 bases that match TRBD1. V lost 0 bases, J lost 7 bases, and 8 bases stayed unmatched. The CDR3 sequence is 15 residues long. Germline V gene sequence: CDR1 LGHNA, CDR2 YNFKEQ. This CDR3 is CASSQETGEGSGYTF. CDR3 nucleotide sequence: TGTGCCAGCAGCCAAGAAACAGGGGAGGGATCTGGCTACACCTTC.